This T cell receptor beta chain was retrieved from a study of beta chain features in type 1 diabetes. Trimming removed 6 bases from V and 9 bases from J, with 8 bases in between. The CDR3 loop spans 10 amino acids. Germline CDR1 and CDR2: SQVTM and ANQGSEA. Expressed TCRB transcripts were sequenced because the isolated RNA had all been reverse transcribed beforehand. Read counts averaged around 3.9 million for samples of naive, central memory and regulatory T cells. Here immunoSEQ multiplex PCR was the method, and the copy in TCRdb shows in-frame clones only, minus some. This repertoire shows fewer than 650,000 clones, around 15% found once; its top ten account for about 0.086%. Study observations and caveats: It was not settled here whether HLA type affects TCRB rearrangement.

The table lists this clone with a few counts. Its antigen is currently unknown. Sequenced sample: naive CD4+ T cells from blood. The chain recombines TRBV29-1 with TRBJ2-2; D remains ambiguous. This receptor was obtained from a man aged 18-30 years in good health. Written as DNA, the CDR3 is TGCAGCGTAAGGACCCGGGAGCTGTTTTTT. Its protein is CSVRTRELFF.